The 26 T cell receptor beta chains in this list originate from one sample, sequenced in a study of T cell changes during pregnancy in multiple sclerosis. Generated by immunoSEQ multiplex PCR, the TCRdb table keeps only in-frame clones and is missing some. Here the sample spans 75,000 to 100,000 clones, roughly nine tenths being singletons. Sequencing used peripheral blood, obtained in the second trimester of pregnancy. Receptors were obtained from a female donor in good health, enrolled as a control in a pregnancy study.

The rearrangement links TRBV4-3 to TRBJ1-4; 7 nucleotides line up with TRBD1. The germline V gene encodes CDR1 LGHNA and CDR2 YSLEER. The CDR3 has 16 amino acids. Trimming removed 0 bases from V and 7 bases from J; junction bases left unmatched: 8. The CDR3, as DNA: TGCGCCAGCAGCCAAGATCTGTCACAGGGGATTGAAAAACTGTTTTTT. It specifies CASSQDLSQGIEKLFF.

The genes are TRBV6-5 and TRBJ2-1; 8 bases match TRBD2. This CDR3 is 15 amino acids long. The trim removed 9 bases at V and 0 bases at J, leaving 7 bases unmatched. CDR1 and CDR2 from the germline V gene are MNHEY and SVGAGI. CDR3: CARTGGGRSYNEQFF. The CDR3 nucleotides are TGTGCCAGAACGGGGGGGGGCCGCTCCTACAATGAGCAGTTCTTC.

The genes are TRBV19 and TRBJ1-1; 9 nucleotides agree with TRBD1. The CDR3 extends over 17 amino acids. The ends lost 7 bases at V and 1 base at J; junction bases unmatched: 13. Germline V gene data show CDR1 as LNHDA and CDR2 as SQIVND (reference sequence). The CDR3 bases are TGTGCCAGTACCCTAACAGGGGGCGTTTTGGGGAACACTGAAGCTTTCTTT. This sequence encodes CASTLTGGVLGNTEAFF.

This rearrangement joins TRBV29-1 to TRBJ1-1; 11 bases line up with TRBD1. V dropped 4 bases and J dropped 8; count of bases not matched to a gene: 9. There are 14 residues in the CDR3. The germline V gene encodes CDR1 SQVTM and CDR2 ANQGSEA. The CDR3 here is CSVVALWTGGEAFF. For the CDR3, the DNA is TGCAGCGTTGTGGCCCTTTGGACAGGGGGCGAAGCTTTCTTT.

The CDR3: CASMTGVGEQYF. In nucleotides, the CDR3 is TGTGCCAGCATGACAGGGGTGGGCGAGCAGTACTTC. The chain joins TRBV27 to TRBJ2-7; 8 bases align to TRBD1. The V gene's germline CDR1 is MNHEY and CDR2 SMNVEV (reference sequence). Losses at the gene ends were 7 bases for V and 6 bases for J; bases not matched to a gene: 5. This CDR3 has 12 amino acids.

The chain employs TRBV11-2 and TRBJ1-2; 12 positions match TRBD1. V shed 4 bases, J shed 4 bases, and the junction held 7 bases outside the gene matches. The CDR3 consists of 16 residues. Germline CDR1 is SGHAT and CDR2 is FQNNGV. The CDR3 loop is CASSWDRGLVGYGYTF. The CDR3 region has the DNA TGTGCCAGCAGCTGGGACAGGGGGCTAGTCGGCTATGGCTACACCTTC.

J is TRBJ1-3 and V is TRBV4-3, with 8 bases identical to TRBD1. The germline CDR1 and CDR2 sequences are LGHNA and YSLEER. The CDR3 length is 14 residues. With 4 bases clipped from V and 4 bases from J, the junction kept 3 bases outside the gene matches. The CDR3 DNA sequence: TGCGCCAGCAGCCGGACAGGGACGGGAAACACCATATATTTT. This codes for CASSRTGTGNTIYF.

This chain connects TRBV18 to TRBJ1-4; D perhaps matches TRBD1 (5 bases). The CDR3 is made up of 15 amino acids. Germline values: CDR1 KGHSH, CDR2 LQKENI. Trimming stripped 6 bases from V and 8 bases from J, with 19 bases between. CDR3 region: CASSPNVGGNEKLFF. The CDR3 DNA follows: TGTGCCAGCTCGCCTAACGTGGGGGGAAACGAAAAACTGTTTTTT.

This chain connects TRBV15 to TRBJ1-2; the D is unclear. With 5 bases removed from V and 4 bases from J, the gap between germline ends came to 14 bases. The germline V gene has CDR1 LNHNV and CDR2 YYDKDF (reference sequence). The CDR3 extends over 14 amino acids. For the CDR3, the DNA is TGTGCCACCAGCTACGCGATCCCTTTCTATGGCTACACCTTC. Translation gives CATSYAIPFYGYTF.

The chain recombines TRBV5-8 with TRBJ2-7, with 7 bases that match TRBD1. V lost 4 bases and J lost 3; bases outside the gene matches: 4. Per germline, CDR1 SGHTS and CDR2 YDEGEE. The CDR3 has 13 amino acids. The CDR3 region is CASSKDRRYEQYF. CDR3 sequence (DNA): TGTGCCAGCAGCAAGGACAGGCGCTACGAGCAGTACTTC.

V usage is TRBV5-1 and J usage is TRBJ1-1; D is possibly TRBD1 (6 bases). Germline loops: CDR1 SGHRS, CDR2 YFSETQ. V lost 2 bases to trimming and J lost 0 bases, with 8 bases between them. The CDR3 contains 14 residues. This chain's CDR3 is CASSFGTLNTEAFF. The CDR3 DNA is TGCGCCAGCAGCTTCGGGACATTGAACACTGAAGCTTTCTTT.

The V gene is TRBV7-2, the J gene TRBJ2-1, with 13 positions matching TRBD2. This CDR3 comprises 18 residues. Germline CDR1 reads SGHTA; CDR2 reads FQGNSA. The trim removed 5 bases at V and 0 bases at J, leaving 7 bases unmatched. The CDR3 is CASSPTSGGKSSYNEQFF. CDR3 DNA: TGTGCCAGCAGCCCGACTAGCGGGGGGAAGAGCTCCTACAATGAGCAGTTCTTC.

This chain links TRBV7-9 with TRBJ2-1, with D possibly TRBD1 on 7 matching bases. The length of the CDR3 is 15 residues. CDR1 is SEHNR, CDR2 FQNEAQ, per germline (reference sequence). Trimming took 5 bases from V and 3 from J, leaving 14 bases between them. The CDR3 spells CASSQGGSNYNEQFF. CDR3 DNA sequence: TGTGCCAGCAGCCAGGGGGGCAGTAACTACAATGAGCAGTTCTTC.

This chain connects TRBV28 to TRBJ2-7; TRBD1 is a possible D gene (5 bases). V lost 6 bases, J lost 0 bases, and 15 bases lay in between. Germline V gives CDR1 MDHEN, CDR2 SYDVKM. The CDR3 runs 15 residues. The CDR3 region has the DNA TGTGCCAGCAGCTATGACAGACAGAGCTCCTACGAGCAGTACTTC. Protein: CASSYDRQSSYEQYF.

V usage is TRBV2 and J usage is TRBJ1-6; D may be TRBD1 (5 bases). V shed 3 bases and J shed 10 bases, with 10 bases lying between them. Per the germline V gene, CDR1 is SNHLY and CDR2 is FYNNEI. The CDR3 loop spans 13 amino acids. The CDR3 region has the DNA TGTGCCAGCAGTGACAGGGCCGGATCACCCCTCCACTTT. It translates to CASSDRAGSPLHF.

This chain uses TRBV9 with TRBJ2-3; 9 nucleotides line up with TRBD2. This CDR3 spans 16 amino acids. Germline CDR1 is SGDLS and CDR2 is YYNGEE. V was pared by 4 bases and J by 5 bases, with 11 bases of the junction left unmatched. Written as DNA, the CDR3 is TGTGCCAGCAGCCCGGATAGCGGGAGAGGGGTAGATACGCAGTATTTT. It is translated as CASSPDSGRGVDTQYF. Filled out from reference TRBV9 and TRBJ2-3, the complete variable domain reads DSGVTQTPKHLITATGQRVTLRCSPRSGDLSVYWYQQSLDQGLQFLIQYYNGEERAKGNILERFSAQQFPDLHSELNLSSLELGDSALYFCASSPDSGRGVDTQYFGPGTRLTVL.

The V and J genes are TRBV5-4 and TRBJ2-3; maybe TRBD2 (6 bases). The CDR3 spans 16 residues. The germline V gene has CDR1 SGHNT and CDR2 YYREEE (reference sequence). Trimming took 10 bases from V and 0 from J, leaving 21 bases between them. CDR3 sequence: CAARAAGFRSTDTQYF. The CDR3 DNA is TGTGCCGCTCGCGCGGCGGGATTTAGGAGCACAGATACGCAGTATTTT.

This chain links TRBV5-6 with TRBJ1-2; D is possibly TRBD1 (6 bases). CDR1 is SGHDT, CDR2 YYEEEE, per germline. Trimming removed 4 bases from V and 4 bases from J, with 17 bases in between. CDR3 length: 15 residues. The CDR3 protein is CASSQRYRATYGYTF. As DNA, the CDR3 is TGTGCCAGCAGCCAAAGATACAGGGCTACCTATGGCTACACCTTC.

CDR3 bases: TGTGCCAGCAGTGTCCTGGGGGCGGCGAACACCGGGGAGCTGTTTTTT. It codes for CASSVLGAANTGELFF. The chain has TRBV2 and TRBJ2-2, with D tentatively TRBD1 (6 bases). This CDR3 is 16 amino acids long. With 4 bases removed from V and 0 bases from J, the gap between germline ends came to 12 bases. Germline assignment: CDR1 SNHLY and CDR2 FYNNEI.

This clone appeared a few times. The chain employs TRBV21-1 and TRBJ2-3; no check of the table's D call, TRBD2, against the DNA was made. TRBV21-1 is flagged as a pseudogene. The length of the CDR3 is 13 residues. CDR3 DNA: TGTGCCAGCCAGGAGGCCCGCACAGATACGCAGTATTTT. Protein sequence: CASQEARTDTQYF.

The chain has TRBV28 and TRBJ2-7; D is uncertain. CDR3 size: 11 residues. The germline gives CDR1 MDHEN, CDR2 SYDVKM. The V gene lost 8 bases and the J gene lost 1 base, with 6 bases spanning the gap. The CDR3 here is CASVSSYEQYF. Written as DNA, the CDR3 is TGTGCCAGCGTTTCATCCTACGAGCAGTACTTC.

V is TRBV25-1 and J is TRBJ2-7; 8 bases align to TRBD2. J gave up 3 bases and V 3 bases, and 7 bases lay outside the gene matches. This CDR3 spans 15 amino acids. From germline, CDR1 is MGHDK and CDR2 SYGVNS. Here the CDR3 reads CASSDPSGSLYEQYF. DNA for the CDR3: TGTGCCAGCAGTGATCCAAGCGGGAGTCTCTACGAGCAGTACTTC.

This sequence joins TRBV15 and TRBJ2-3; possibly TRBD1 for D (6 bases). The length of the CDR3 is 16 residues. Trimming left V 0 bases short and J 5 bases short, with 15 bases between. From germline, CDR1 is LNHNV and CDR2 YYDKDF (reference sequence). The CDR3 nucleotides read TGTGCCACCAGCAGAGATAAGGCAGGGGCCAGAGATACGCAGTATTTT. Translated: CATSRDKAGARDTQYF.

The chain joins TRBV27 to TRBJ1-5; 7 nucleotides align to TRBD1. Trimming at V came to 5 bases and at J to 5 bases, leaving 6 bases not matched to a gene. The CDR3 spans 14 residues. Germline V CDR1 and CDR2: MNHEY, SMNVEV (reference sequence). CDR3 loop: CASSVDRDHQPQHF. For the CDR3, the DNA is TGTGCCAGCAGTGTTGACAGGGATCATCAGCCCCAGCATTTT.

This chain links TRBV6-5 with TRBJ2-2; D perhaps matches TRBD1 (6 bases). V lost 5 bases to trimming and J lost 1 base, with 8 bases between them. The germline V gene encodes CDR1 MNHEY and CDR2 SVGAGI. CDR3 length: 14 amino acids. The CDR3 bases are TGTGCCAGCAGTCGGGGACAGAACACCGGGGAGCTGTTTTTT. Translated: CASSRGQNTGELFF.

This chain joins TRBV6-1 and TRBJ1-3; 7 bases are a match to TRBD1. With V trimmed by 4 bases and J by 0 bases, 3 bases remained unmatched. CDR1 is MNHNS and CDR2 is SASEGT in the germline V gene. The CDR3 loop spans 15 amino acids. The DNA for the CDR3 is TGTGCCAGCAGTGCAGACAGGGCCTCTGGAAACACCATATATTTT. Translation gives CASSADRASGNTIYF.